The 9 T cell receptor beta chains below were found in one sample sequenced in a study of T cell repertoires in cytomegalovirus infection. What these receptors recognize is not known. TCRdb ran MiXCR on the reads and lists one entry per CDR3 protein. This table has about 890,000 distinct CDR3 sequences, 31% appearing once. Here the sequenced sample was cultured CD8+ T cells from PBMCs, taken from culture after CMV antigen stimulation. All receptors come from a human donor in good health (CMV status not recorded). Some clones in this sample may be carry-over from other donors' samples.

The chain carries TRBV12-5 and TRBJ1-1, with D tentatively TRBD1 (5 bases). Germline lookup yields CDR1 LGHNT and CDR2 FRNRAP. The CDR3 is 16 residues long. V lost 1 base and J 1 base, leaving 13 bases between the germline ends. The CDR3 bases are TGTGCTAGTGGTTTGGATCCAGGGTGGAGGAACACTGAAGCTTTCTTT. Its protein is CASGLDPGWRNTEAFF.

This clonotype was picked up a small number of times. This chain joins TRBV7-6 and TRBJ1-2; D gene unclear. Germline assignment: CDR1 SGHVS and CDR2 FNYEAQ. Trimming left V 0 bases short and J 0 bases short, with 11 bases between. CDR3 size: 16 residues. CDR3 DNA: TGTGCCAGCAGCTTAGCGAAGCGGATGGCTAACTATGGCTACACCTTC. Translating gives CASSLAKRMANYGYTF.

V usage is TRBV15 and J usage is TRBJ2-7, with 7 nucleotides matching TRBD1. Trimming took 1 base from V and 2 from J; bases not matched to a gene: 8. Germline V CDR1 and CDR2: LNHNV, YYDKDF (reference sequence). This CDR3 comprises 16 residues. The CDR3 nucleotides read TGTGCCACCAGCAGAGTTCCCGGGACAGACCCCTACGAGCAGTACTTC. Residues: CATSRVPGTDPYEQYF.

This chain joins TRBV19 and TRBJ2-2, with 7 bases that match TRBD2. Trimming took 5 bases from V and 3 from J; bases not matched to a gene: 3. In germline, CDR1 is LNHDA, CDR2 SQIVND (reference sequence). CDR3 length: 14 amino acids. This CDR3 reads CASSGGGYTGELFF. The CDR3 DNA reads as TGTGCCAGTAGTGGGGGGGGATACACCGGGGAGCTGTTTTTT. Variable domain in full (rest from reference TRBV19 and TRBJ2-2): DGGITQSPKYLFRKEGQNVTLSCEQNLNHDAMYWYRQDPGQGLRLIYYSQIVNDFQKGDIAEGYSVSREKKESFPLTVTSAQKNPTAFYLCASSGGGYTGELFFGEGSRLTVL.

This chain connects TRBV12-3 or TRBV12-4 to TRBJ2-3; 10 bases align to TRBD1. J was trimmed by 5 bases and V by 1 base; bases with no gene match: 6. The CDR3 length is 16 residues. CDR3: CASSLEATGGVDTQYF. The CDR3 nucleotides read TGTGCCAGCAGTTTAGAGGCGACAGGGGGCGTAGATACGCAGTATTTT.

The chain joins TRBV29-1 to TRBJ1-2; 9 nucleotides agree with TRBD1. Germline V gene lookup returns CDR1 SQVTM and CDR2 ANQGSEA. This CDR3 has 15 amino acids. Trimming cost V 7 bases and J 2 bases; bases outside gene matches: 11. This CDR3 is CSAIGGQGRNYGYTF. The CDR3, as DNA: TGCAGCGCGATTGGGGGACAGGGAAGGAACTATGGCTACACCTTC.

This clonotype has a handful of counts. This chain links TRBV10-3 with TRBJ1-3; D not resolved. The ends were cut back, 10 bases at V and 11 bases at J, with 15 bases in the middle. The germline CDR1 and CDR2 sequences are ENHRY and SYGVKD. The CDR3 has 11 amino acids. Here the CDR3 reads CATSLKGAIYF. The CDR3 nucleotides read TGTGCCACCTCTCTTAAGGGCGCCATATATTTT.

J is TRBJ1-4 and V is TRBV6-5, with D tentatively TRBD1 (5 bases). Germline CDR1 reads MNHEY; CDR2 reads SVGAGI. V was clipped by 6 bases and J by 2 bases, with 16 bases between them. The CDR3 is made up of 16 amino acids. The CDR3 is CASSPWDGGTNEKLFF. CDR3 coding DNA: TGTGCCAGCAGCCCATGGGACGGAGGGACTAATGAAAAACTGTTTTTT.

This clonotype appeared many times. The V gene is TRBV29-1, the J gene TRBJ2-1; no clear D gene. Germline V gene data show CDR1 as SQVTM and CDR2 as ANQGSEA. CDR3 length: 12 amino acids. The V and J ends lost 0 bases and 10 bases respectively, with 10 bases between them. The CDR3 nucleotides are TGCAGCGTTGAAGAGACCACTCGGGAGCAGTTCTTC. Its translation is CSVEETTREQFF.